These T cell receptor beta chains were read from a single sample in a study of radiation and T cells in renal cell carcinoma. Using immunoSEQ multiplex PCR, the repertoire was profiled, and TCRdb retains in-frame clones only, with some absent. This sample yields about 61,000 clones, of which roughly three quarters are seen a single time; under 7.5% belongs to the top ten. The material was blood, obtained from a patient whose treatment included radiotherapy and nephrectomy. The source of these receptors is a man aged 55 to 70 with renal cell carcinoma. The CDR3 runs from the conserved cysteine through the conserved F or W. A D gene is named only where the DNA matches it firmly. Size values are once, few and many counts, or a class for expanded clones, and some rows have none.

NA	TRBV6-5	NA	TRBJ1-1	CASSQDTNTEAFF	TGTGCCAGCAGTCAGGACACGAACACTGAAGCTTTCTTT
NA	TRBV29-1	NA	TRBJ2-7	CSVEGRAYEQYF	TGCAGCGTTGAAGGACGGGCATACGAGCAGTACTTC
NA	TRBV4-1	NA	TRBJ2-5	CASSQGGTQYF	TGCGCCAGCAGCCAAGGGGGGACCCAGTACTTC
NA	TRBV7-9	TRBD2	TRBJ2-3	CASSLLAGVSTDTQYF	TGTGCCAGCAGCCTCTTAGCGGGAGTGAGCACAGATACGCAGTATTTT
NA	TRBV2	NA	TRBJ1-3	CASSEAGAGGFSGNTIYF	TGTGCCAGCAGTGAAGCGGGAGCCGGTGGGTTCTCTGGAAACACCATATATTTT
once	TRBV11-2	TRBD1	TRBJ1-2	CASSTGAANYGYTF	TGTGCCAGCAGCACAGGGGCCGCTAACTATGGCTACACCTTC
medium-sized	TRBV19	NA	TRBJ1-3	CASSLRDTLSGNTIYF	TGTGCCAGTAGCCTCCGGGACACCCTCTCTGGAAACACCATATATTTT
NA	TRBV11-2	NA	TRBJ2-1	CASSLAGGSYNEQFF	TGTGCCAGCAGCTTAGCTGGGGGTTCCTACAATGAGCAGTTCTTC
NA	TRBV27	NA	TRBJ1-5	CASSIREGGQPQHF	TGTGCCAGCAGTATCAGGGAAGGAGGTCAGCCCCAGCATTTT
NA	TRBV4-3	NA	TRBJ1-2	CASSQGARGSGYTF	TGCGCCAGCAGCCAGGGGGCCCGCGGATCTGGCTACACCTTC
NA	TRBV5-1	TRBD2	TRBJ2-2	CASSTLAGGNTGELFF	TGCGCCAGCAGCACACTAGCGGGAGGAAACACCGGGGAGCTGTTTTTT
NA	TRBV7-2	TRBD2	TRBJ2-1	CASSLTRAGGTEQFF	TGTGCCAGCAGCTTGACTAGAGCGGGGGGAACTGAGCAGTTCTTC
NA	TRBV2	NA	TRBJ2-3	CASSIRDTQYF	TGTGCCAGCAGCATCCGGGATACGCAGTATTTT
NA	TRBV6-1	NA	TRBJ2-2	CASSELGPTGELFF	TGTGCCAGCAGTGAATTAGGGCCGACCGGGGAGCTGTTTTTT
once	TRBV7-9	NA	TRBJ1-1	CASSLGGRDTEAFF	TGTGCCAGCAGCTTGGGGGGCAGGGACACTGAAGCTTTCTTT
few	TRBV6-1	NA	TRBJ1-3	CASSERVSGNTIYF	TGTGCCAGCAGTGAACGGGTTTCTGGAAACACCATATATTTT
NA	TRBV6-1	NA	TRBJ2-1	CASSVTSYNEQFF	TGTGCCAGCAGTGTAACTAGCTACAATGAGCAGTTCTTC
once	TRBV14	NA	TRBJ2-3	CASSPLTPVGVEQYF	TGTGCCAGCAGCCCGTTGACTCCCGTGGGGGTCGAGCAGTATTTT
NA	TRBV30	TRBD1	TRBJ1-2	CAWSGLGTGGGGYTF	TGTGCCTGGAGTGGCCTCGGGACAGGGGGCGGCGGCTACACCTTC
NA	TRBV30	TRBD1	TRBJ1-2	CAWSGTGGSGYTF	TGTGCCTGGAGCGGGACAGGGGGCTCTGGCTACACCTTC
NA	TRBV19	NA	TRBJ1-1	CASTRGITEAFF	TGTGCCAGTACCCGGGGCATCACTGAAGCTTTCTTT
NA	TRBV19	NA	TRBJ2-5	CASSSALRETQYF	TGTGCCAGTTCTTCAGCGTTGAGGGAGACCCAGTACTTC
NA	TRBV5-4	NA	TRBJ2-5	CASSQGGGGETQYF	TGTGCCAGCAGCCAAGGTGGAGGCGGTGAGACCCAGTACTTC
NA	TRBV19	TRBD1	TRBJ1-4	CASSQGATNEKLFF	TGTGCCAGTTCTCAGGGGGCAACTAATGAAAAACTGTTTTTT
NA	TRBV6-6	TRBD2	TRBJ2-2	CASGQRGNTGELFF	TGTGCCAGCGGCCAGCGGGGAAACACCGGGGAGCTGTTTTTT
NA	TRBV2	NA	TRBJ2-2	CARWDVRAGELFF	TGTGCCAGGTGGGACGTCCGGGCCGGGGAGCTGTTTTTT
NA	TRBV5-1	NA	TRBJ1-2	CASRGGYNYGYTF	TGCGCCAGCAGAGGGGGATACAACTATGGCTACACCTTC
NA	TRBV14	TRBD1	TRBJ1-5	CASSLSGTGVMGQPQHF	TGTGCCAGCAGCTTATCCGGGACAGGGGTTATGGGACAGCCCCAGCATTTT
NA	TRBV10-1	NA	TRBJ2-5	CASSEGHQETQYF	TGCGCCAGCAGTGAGGGCCACCAAGAGACCCAGTACTTC
once	TRBV5-6	TRBD2	TRBJ2-5	CASSLSGAGGETQYF	TGTGCCAGCAGCTTGTCGGGGGCGGGAGGAGAGACCCAGTACTTC
NA	TRBV7-3	NA	TRBJ2-3	CASSSAYTDTQYF	TGTGCCAGCAGCTCCGCCTACACAGATACGCAGTATTTT
NA	TRBV19	NA	TRBJ1-3	CASSLQGSGNTIYF	TGTGCCAGTAGTCTCCAGGGGTCTGGAAACACCATATATTTT
NA	TRBV7-9	NA	TRBJ1-2	CASSSTGPGVGGYTF	TGTGCCAGCAGCTCGACAGGCCCTGGGGTGGGTGGCTACACCTTC
NA	TRBV10-1	TRBD1	TRBJ2-2	CASSERQGAGELFF	TGCGCCAGCAGTGAAAGGCAGGGGGCCGGGGAGCTGTTTTTT
NA	TRBV14	NA	TRBJ2-3	CASSKRQYGPFTDTQYF	TGTGCCAGCAGCAAACGACAGTACGGTCCCTTCACAGATACGCAGTATTTT
NA	TRBV4-3	NA	TRBJ1-3	CASSQAPLLDLSGNTIYF	TGCGCCAGCAGCCAAGCTCCGCTATTGGACCTCTCTGGAAACACCATATATTTT
once	TRBV18	NA	TRBJ2-3	CASSPPGPPADTQYF	TGTGCCAGCTCACCACCGGGACCCCCGGCAGATACGCAGTATTTT
NA	TRBV6-5	NA	TRBJ2-1	CASSQIARGEQFF	TGTGCCAGCAGTCAGATAGCTCGCGGTGAGCAGTTCTTC
NA	TRBV19	NA	TRBJ2-6	CASSIARGRVSGANVLTF	TGTGCCAGTAGTATAGCGCGGGGACGGGTCTCTGGGGCCAACGTCCTGACTTTC
NA	TRBV5-1	NA	TRBJ2-6	CASSLGDSGANVLTF	TGCGCCAGCAGCCTTGGGGACTCTGGGGCCAACGTCCTGACTTTC
NA	TRBV5-1	NA	TRBJ1-1	CASSVDGLNTEAFF	TGCGCCAGCAGCGTGGACGGGCTGAACACTGAAGCTTTCTTT
NA	TRBV6-5	NA	TRBJ1-3	CASSYSRDTSGNTIYF	TGTGCCAGCAGTTACTCTCGGGATACCTCTGGAAACACCATATATTTT
NA	TRBV5-4	TRBD1	TRBJ1-4	CASSTSQGLSTNEKLFF	TGTGCCAGCAGCACCTCACAGGGGCTCTCAACTAATGAAAAACTGTTTTTT
NA	TRBV7-6	NA	TRBJ2-7	CASSLGIPGPKTNAYEQYF	TGTGCCAGCAGCTTAGGGATTCCCGGGCCTAAAACGAACGCCTACGAGCAGTACTTC
NA	TRBV7-3	NA	TRBJ2-5	CASSPDQETQYF	TGTGCCAGCAGCCCCGATCAAGAGACCCAGTACTTC
NA	TRBV11-3	NA	TRBJ2-3	CASSLGTSTDTQYF	TGTGCCAGCAGCTTAGGGACTAGCACAGATACGCAGTATTTT
NA	TRBV15	NA	TRBJ2-5	CATSRESPGYQETQYF	TGTGCCACCAGCAGAGAGAGCCCGGGGTACCAAGAGACCCAGTACTTC
once	TRBV7-3	NA	TRBJ1-3	CASSLGRGNTIYF	TGTGCCAGCAGCTTAGGAAGGGGAAACACCATATATTTT
NA	TRBV15	TRBD2	TRBJ2-1	CATSRPGLADSSYNEQFF	TGTGCCACCAGCAGACCGGGACTAGCGGACAGCTCCTACAATGAGCAGTTCTTC
once	TRBV19	TRBD2	TRBJ2-3	CASSIPWREGRGTQYF	TGTGCCAGTAGTATCCCCTGGCGGGAGGGCCGAGGTACGCAGTATTTT
NA	TRBV19	NA	TRBJ1-2	CASTHPSTPEHGYTF	TGTGCCAGTACCCACCCTTCTACCCCCGAGCATGGCTACACCTTC
NA	TRBV6-1	TRBD1	TRBJ2-3	CASTKGQGEVDTQYF	TGTGCCAGCACCAAGGGACAGGGGGAGGTGGATACGCAGTATTTT
NA	TRBV15	TRBD2	TRBJ2-3	CATSRDRTSGSSDTQYF	TGTGCCACCAGCAGAGATAGGACTAGCGGGAGTTCAGATACGCAGTATTTT
NA	TRBV9	TRBD2	TRBJ2-1	CASSGGLAVVAPNEQFF	TGTGCCAGCAGCGGGGGACTAGCGGTCGTCGCCCCCAATGAGCAGTTCTTC
NA	TRBV7-2	NA	TRBJ2-5	CASTKPGWETQYF	TGTGCCAGCACCAAACCGGGCTGGGAGACCCAGTACTTC